The rows below give T cell receptor beta chains drawn from one sample of a study of CD8 T cells in ankylosing spondylitis. In TCRdb, the 5' RACE reads were re-called with MiXCR into one record per CDR3 protein. This table has hundreds of thousands of distinct CDR3 sequences, roughly 25% appearing once. Sequenced sample: blood, either unsorted or a sorted T cell fraction (not recorded which). Receptors originate from a male donor with ankylosing spondylitis. Each CDR3 is given with its conserved first and last residue. The D gene is left open where the match is weak. The size of a clone is reported for some rows only, either as once, few or many, or as a class for expanded clones.

d_call	clone_size	v_call	j_call	cdr3_aa	cdr3_nt
TRBD1	few	TRBV5-1	TRBJ2-2	CASSFVTTGGTGELFF	TGCGCCAGCAGCTTCGTCACGACAGGGGGAACCGGGGAGCTGTTTTTT
.	.	TRBV20-1	TRBJ1-1	CSARDPHTEAFF	TGCAGTGCTAGGGATCCGCACACTGAAGCTTTCTTT
.	.	TRBV5-1	TRBJ2-1	CASSLQVDNEQFF	TGCGCCAGCAGCCTACAGGTTGACAATGAGCAGTTCTTC
TRBD2	few	TRBV7-2	TRBJ2-3	CASSFRLAGYTSTDTQYF	TGTGCCAGCAGCTTTAGGCTAGCGGGCTATACTAGCACAGATACGCAGTATTTT
.	.	TRBV6-5	TRBJ2-3	CASSYSPSTDTQYF	TGTGCCAGCAGTTACAGTCCCAGCACAGATACGCAGTATTTT
.	few	TRBV12-3/TRBV12-4	TRBJ2-5	CASRVGTHGDQYF	TGTGCCAGCAGAGTGGGGACCCACGGGGACCAGTACTTC
TRBD1	few	TRBV11-2	TRBJ2-7	CASSLWGQDLYEQYF	TGTGCCAGCAGCTTATGGGGACAGGACCTCTACGAGCAGTACTTC
.	.	TRBV18	TRBJ1-1	CASSPPWGGDTEAFF	TGTGCCAGCTCACCCCCGTGGGGGGGGGACACTGAAGCTTTCTTT
TRBD1	.	TRBV10-1	TRBJ2-5	CASSENQGARETQYF	TGCGCCAGCAGCGAGAACCAGGGGGCCAGGGAGACCCAGTACTTC
TRBD2	few	TRBV28	TRBJ2-5	CASSAPRLAGVETQYF	TGTGCCAGCAGTGCCCCCCGACTAGCGGGAGTAGAGACCCAGTACTTC
TRBD1	.	TRBV20-1	TRBJ2-5	CSANTGQFQETQYF	TGCAGTGCAAACACGGGACAGTTCCAAGAGACCCAGTACTTC
TRBD2	.	TRBV25-1	TRBJ2-1	CASSAQRDYYNEQFF	TGTGCCAGCAGTGCCCAAAGGGACTACTACAATGAGCAGTTCTTC
TRBD2	.	TRBV2	TRBJ2-1	CASSNAPGGGSSFYNEQFF	TGTGCCAGCAGCAACGCTCCCGGGGGAGGGTCATCCTTCTACAATGAGCAGTTCTTC
TRBD2	.	TRBV12-3/TRBV12-4	TRBJ2-7	CASSLVGLAGNDEQYF	TGTGCCAGCAGTTTAGTGGGACTAGCGGGAAACGACGAGCAGTACTTC
TRBD1	.	TRBV7-9	TRBJ2-1	CASSFEDRGSYNEQFF	TGTGCCAGCAGCTTCGAAGACAGGGGCTCCTACAATGAGCAGTTCTTC
TRBD1	few	TRBV5-1	TRBJ1-2	CASNPSVLGQGHGYTF	TGCGCCAGCAACCCCTCGGTGCTCGGACAGGGCCACGGCTACACCTTC
TRBD1	.	TRBV19	TRBJ1-6	CASRDSGTSPLHF	TGTGCCAGTCGGGACAGTGGGACTTCACCCCTCCACTTT
TRBD2	few	TRBV12-3/TRBV12-4	TRBJ2-1	CASTVAGAHNEQFF	TGTGCCAGCACCGTAGCGGGAGCTCACAATGAGCAGTTCTTC
.	once	TRBV5-1	TRBJ1-1	CASSPVQGSNTEAFF	TGCGCCAGCAGCCCGGTACAGGGCTCGAACACTGAAGCTTTCTTT
.	once	TRBV25-1	TRBJ1-1	CASSERRFDTEAFF	TGTGCCAGCAGTGAGAGGCGATTCGACACTGAAGCTTTCTTT
TRBD1	.	TRBV12-3/TRBV12-4	TRBJ2-7	CASSTRDRVSYEQYF	TGTGCCAGCAGCACCCGGGACAGGGTCTCCTACGAGCAGTACTTC
TRBD1	few	TRBV5-1	TRBJ1-1	CARTGEAEDALNTEAFF	TGCGCCCGTACAGGGGAGGCCGAAGATGCGTTGAACACTGAAGCTTTCTTT
TRBD2	many	TRBV5-1	TRBJ2-1	CASSISGANNEQFF	TGCGCCAGCAGTATTAGCGGGGCTAACAATGAGCAGTTCTTC
.	many	TRBV20-1	TRBJ2-1	CSARDTQYNEQFF	TGCAGTGCCAGGGACACCCAATACAATGAGCAGTTCTTC
TRBD2	few	TRBV11-2	TRBJ2-5	CASSLDPGGGGQETQYF	TGTGCCAGCAGCTTAGATCCAGGCGGCGGGGGCCAAGAGACCCAGTACTTC